This T cell receptor (beta chain) was captured in a study of neoadjuvant anti-PD-1 for oral cavity cancer. Overall study context: Around day 43, patients without progression received a fourth nivolumab dose before surgery.

Clones were read by immunoSEQ multiplex PCR, and TCRdb kept only the in-frame ones, dropping some. The sample shows approximately 15,000 clones, 35% to 50% of them seen only once. Whole-study findings and limits: Pretreatment Treg/Th17 ratio correlated inversely with post-treatment tumor clonality.

Details on this clone: Its target is unknown.

Sample time point: after neoadjuvant nivolumab, at surgical resection. Stage II-IVA oral cavity squamous cell carcinoma was new and untreated by systemic or radiation therapy. Cohort: HPV-negative, locally advanced oral cavity squamous cell carcinoma patients. Germline V gene data show CDR1 as MNHEY and CDR2 as SVGAGI. Trimming took 2 bases from V and 0 from J, leaving 5 bases between them. This CDR3 region has 14 residues. The source is a person aged 40 to 85 with oral cavity squamous cell carcinoma. J is TRBJ2-1 and V is TRBV6-5; D uncertain. The sequences come from tumor tissue, collected after nivolumab (anti-PD-1) treatment. CDR3: CASSYSHSYNEQFF. The DNA of the CDR3 is TGTGCCAGCAGTTACAGTCACTCCTACAATGAGCAGTTCTTC.